These 6 T cell receptor beta chains were sequenced from one sample in a study of PD-1 blockade in classical Hodgkin lymphoma (TCRdb year 2020). The time point label of this sample denotes: cycle 2 day 1 (C2D1) of nivolumab. Relapse after autologous stem cell transplantation had occurred in all trial patients, and cohorts A, B and C were distinguished by prior brentuximab vedotin exposure. Library prep was done by the immunoSEQ multiplex PCR assay. TCRdb stores this immuneACCESS table with in-frame sequences only. Part of the clones is absent; in the studies checked, under half of the shortfall reflects unresolved V genes, and no reason is known for the rest. The sample table holds about 58,000 clones, of which approximately 90% were seen once. The ten top clones hold under 11% of the sample. The specimen was peripheral blood mononuclear cells (PBMCs), collected before the second cycle of nivolumab. These receptors came from a human donor with classical Hodgkin lymphoma.

CDR3 sequence: CASIRTSGGSDTQYF. CDR3 nucleotides: TGTGCCAGCATTCGGACTAGCGGGGGCTCAGATACGCAGTATTTT. This chain connects TRBV2 to TRBJ2-3, with 13 bases matching TRBD2. Per the germline V gene, CDR1 is SNHLY and CDR2 is FYNNEI. Trimming at V came to 7 bases and at J to 4 bases, leaving 5 bases not matched to a gene. The CDR3 consists of 15 residues.

J is TRBJ2-2 and V is TRBV7-9; possibly TRBD2 for D (6 bases). The CDR3 extends over 14 amino acids. From germline, CDR1 is SEHNR and CDR2 FQNEAQ (reference sequence). Trimming removed 5 bases from V and 6 bases from J, with 13 bases in between. The CDR3 nucleotides are TGTGCCAGCAGCCGTTATAGCGGCTCCGGGGAGCTGTTTTTT. Residues: CASSRYSGSGELFF.

This rearrangement joins TRBV19 to TRBJ1-1; TRBD1 aligns across 7 bases. Germline CDR1 LNHDA, CDR2 SQIVND (reference sequence). V dropped 6 bases and J dropped 9; count of bases not matched to a gene: 13. The CDR3 is made up of 14 amino acids. DNA of the CDR3: TGTGCCAGTAGACTCACCCTGGCAGGGGGAAAAGCTTTCTTT. Protein: CASRLTLAGGKAFF.

Here the CDR3 reads CASSPGTLRETQYF. For the CDR3, the DNA is TGTGCCAGCAGTCCCGGGACTCTCCGAGAGACCCAGTACTTC. The genes are TRBV6-5 and TRBJ2-5; TRBD2 might be the D (6 bases). Germline lookup yields CDR1 MNHEY and CDR2 SVGAGI. Trimming stripped 5 bases from V and 4 bases from J, with 14 bases between. This CDR3 comprises 14 residues.

The chain has TRBV11-2 and TRBJ2-4, with D perhaps given as TRBD1 or TRBD2 (5 bases each). From germline, CDR1 is SGHAT and CDR2 FQNNGV. Trimming took off 2 bases at V and 0 bases at J, with 14 bases between the two ends. This CDR3 contains 17 residues. This CDR3 is CASSLQPGPIAKNIQYF. CDR3 in DNA: TGTGCCAGCAGCTTACAGCCGGGACCCATAGCCAAAAACATTCAGTACTTC.

The V gene is TRBV7-9, the J gene TRBJ2-7, with D unresolved. V was trimmed by 0 bases and J by 2 bases, leaving 8 bases between them. This CDR3 has 14 amino acids. Germline V gives CDR1 SEHNR, CDR2 FQNEAQ (reference sequence). In DNA form, the CDR3 reads TGTGCCAGCAGCTTAGCCCTAGTTCCCTACGAGCAGTACTTC. Its translation is CASSLALVPYEQYF.